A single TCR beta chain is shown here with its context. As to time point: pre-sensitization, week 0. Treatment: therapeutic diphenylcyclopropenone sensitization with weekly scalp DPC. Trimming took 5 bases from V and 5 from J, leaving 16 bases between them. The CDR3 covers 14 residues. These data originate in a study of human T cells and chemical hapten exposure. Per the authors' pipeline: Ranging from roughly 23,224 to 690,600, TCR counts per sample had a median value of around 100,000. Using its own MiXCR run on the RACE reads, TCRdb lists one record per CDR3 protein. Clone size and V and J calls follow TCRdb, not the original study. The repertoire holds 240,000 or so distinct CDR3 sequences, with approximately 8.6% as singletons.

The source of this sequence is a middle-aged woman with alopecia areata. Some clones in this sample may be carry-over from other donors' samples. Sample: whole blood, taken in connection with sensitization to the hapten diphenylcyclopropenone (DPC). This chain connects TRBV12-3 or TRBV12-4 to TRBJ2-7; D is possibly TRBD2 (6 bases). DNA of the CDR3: TGTGCCAGCAGTGACGGGAGACGCAGCGACGAGCAGTACTTC. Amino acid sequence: CASSDGRRSDEQYF.